This T cell receptor beta chain was sequenced in a study of shared clonotypes between healthy human individuals. Assay used: immunoSEQ multiplex PCR; TCRdb lists only in-frame clones, some missing. The table lists hundreds of thousands of clones, about 96% of them singletons. Sequencing was carried out using naive CD4+ T cells sorted from blood. Subset of the sample: CD45RA+ positively selected. This sequence was found in a woman aged 30 to 39 in good health.

Here the CDR3 reads CASSGDRPNEQYF. In DNA form, the CDR3 reads TGTGCCAGCAGTGGGGACAGGCCCAACGAGCAGTACTTC. V gene TRBV28 combines with J gene TRBJ2-7; 8 bases are a match to TRBD1. V lost 5 bases and J lost 5; bases outside the gene matches: 5. The CDR3 is 13 amino acids. From germline, CDR1 is MDHEN and CDR2 SYDVKM. Full variable domain (rest looked up from reference TRBV28 and TRBJ2-7): DVKVTQSSRYLVKRTGEKVFLECVQDMDHENMFWYRQDPGLGLRLIYFSYDVKMKEKGDIPEGYSVSREKKERFSLILESASTNQTSMYLCASSGDRPNEQYFGPGTRLTVT.